Presented here are 24 T cell receptor beta chains from one specimen sequenced in a study of blood T cell repertoires in COVID-19. Assay: immunoSEQ multiplex PCR; the TCRdb copy retains only in-frame clones and omits some. The top ten clones hold under 0.7% of a sample with fewer than 450,000 clones, less than 95% of them seen once. Sequenced: PBMCs or T cells enriched from blood (not recorded which). Receptors originate from a young man who had recovered from COVID-19.

The gene calls are TRBV9 and TRBJ1-1, with TRBD1 matching over 11 bases. The ends lost 3 bases at V and 5 bases at J; junction bases unmatched: 3. The CDR3 has 14 residues. The V gene's germline CDR1 is SGDLS and CDR2 YYNGEE. CDR3 loop: CASSGGTGGTEAFF. The DNA of the CDR3 is TGTGCCAGCAGCGGTGGGACAGGGGGTACTGAAGCTTTCTTT.

This sequence joins TRBV24-1 and TRBJ1-4, with 10 bases that match TRBD1. From germline, CDR1 is KGHDR and CDR2 SFDVKD. The V segment lost 9 bases and the J segment 4 bases; nucleotides outside the gene matches: 22. The CDR3 is 20 residues long. This CDR3 is CATSSGHSGTGDTDNEKLFF. The CDR3 DNA is TGTGCCACCTCGAGCGGCCATTCCGGGACAGGGGACACAGATAATGAAAAACTGTTTTTT.

The chain couples TRBV24-1 to TRBJ1-2, with 8 bases matching TRBD1. Germline V gives CDR1 KGHDR, CDR2 SFDVKD. V was clipped by 3 bases and J by 8 bases; unmatched bases: 10. This CDR3 has 15 amino acids. Here the CDR3 reads CATSDTRDRRRGYTF. The CDR3 DNA sequence: TGTGCCACCAGTGATACCCGGGACAGGAGACGAGGCTACACCTTC.

The chain links TRBV2 to TRBJ1-4; D may be TRBD1 (5 bases). The CDR3 has 15 amino acids. The germline V gene encodes CDR1 SNHLY and CDR2 FYNNEI. V lost 10 bases to trimming and J lost 3 bases, with 18 bases between them. CDR3 in amino acids: CAIIFGAAANEKLFF. CDR3 nucleotide sequence: TGTGCCATAATTTTTGGGGCCGCGGCTAATGAAAAACTGTTTTTT.

The chain carries TRBV5-1 and TRBJ2-1; D is undetermined. CDR1 and CDR2 (germline): SGHRS, YFSETQ. V shed 0 bases and J shed 7 bases, with 14 bases lying between them. The CDR3 contains 15 residues. CDR3 in amino acids: CASSLVASLWNEQFF. The CDR3 nucleotides are TGCGCCAGCAGCTTGGTAGCCAGTCTGTGGAATGAGCAGTTCTTC.

The chain carries TRBV2 and TRBJ1-1, with TRBD1 identical over 12 bases. Germline CDR1 SNHLY, CDR2 FYNNEI. Losses at the gene ends were 6 bases for V and 2 bases for J; bases not matched to a gene: 10. The CDR3 spans 17 residues. The CDR3 region has the DNA TGTGCCAGCAGCGGGGTGGGACAGGGGGCCGCTAACACTGAAGCTTTCTTT. The encoded protein is CASSGVGQGAANTEAFF.

The rearrangement links TRBV7-9 to TRBJ2-2; D unresolved. Deletions cut 7 bases from V and 2 bases from J, with 8 bases between. From germline, CDR1 is SEHNR and CDR2 FQNEAQ (reference sequence). This CDR3 comprises 13 residues. The CDR3 DNA is TGTGCCAGCATCATGACAAACACCGGGGAGCTGTTTTTT. Translating gives CASIMTNTGELFF.

This rearrangement joins TRBV29-1 to TRBJ1-2; TRBD1 matches at 8 bases. The trim removed 7 bases at V and 1 base at J, leaving 8 bases unmatched. This CDR3 contains 14 residues. The germline V gene has CDR1 SQVTM and CDR2 ANQGSEA. CDR3 residues: CSAIDGQGNYGYTF. The CDR3 DNA reads TGCAGCGCTATCGACGGACAGGGTAACTATGGCTACACCTTC.

The CDR3 reads CASGQRGRRTGELFF. As DNA, the CDR3 is TGTGCCAGCGGTCAGAGGGGGCGGCGGACCGGGGAGCTGTTTTTT. The V call is TRBV6-5, the J call TRBJ2-2, with 7 bases matching TRBD1. CDR1 and CDR2 from the germline V gene are MNHEY and SVGAGI. Losses at the gene ends were 8 bases for V and 5 bases for J; bases not matched to a gene: 11. The CDR3 totals 15 residues.

On this clone: This specimen includes other DNA sequences encoding the same CDR3. V gene TRBV19 combines with J gene TRBJ1-2, with 9 bases lining up with TRBD1. CDR3 length: 14 amino acids. Germline lookup yields CDR1 LNHDA and CDR2 SQIVND (reference sequence). Losses at the gene ends were 6 bases for V and 3 bases for J; bases not matched to a gene: 5. The CDR3 DNA reads as TGTGCCAGTAGGCCGGGACAGGGATACTATGGCTACACCTTC. This gives the protein CASRPGQGYYGYTF.

The rearrangement joins TRBV6-5 to TRBJ2-7; TRBD2 agrees at 7 bases. Losses at the gene ends were 6 bases for V and 5 bases for J; bases not matched to a gene: 10. The germline gives CDR1 MNHEY, CDR2 SVGAGI. The CDR3 runs 14 residues. CDR3 bases: TGTGCCAGCAGAAAGCGGGATACTTTTAACGAGCAGTACTTC. Protein: CASRKRDTFNEQYF.

The chain employs TRBV5-1 and TRBJ1-1; D is possibly TRBD1 (6 bases). Germline CDR1 reads SGHRS; CDR2 reads YFSETQ. V was pared by 0 bases and J by 3 bases, with 9 bases between. The CDR3 contains 14 residues. The CDR3 loop is CASSLEGHYTEAFF. In DNA, the CDR3 is TGCGCCAGCAGCTTGGAGGGACATTACACTGAAGCTTTCTTT.

The chain recombines TRBV7-3 with TRBJ1-1; a possible D gene is TRBD1 (5 bases). Germline V lookup: CDR1 SGHTA, CDR2 FQGTGA. V lost 2 bases and J 4 bases, leaving 11 bases between the germline ends. The CDR3 sequence is 14 residues long. The CDR3: CASSLSAGGTEAFF. CDR3 nucleotide sequence: TGTGCCAGCAGCTTATCCGCCGGGGGCACTGAAGCTTTCTTT.

The chain joins TRBV5-3 to TRBJ1-5; 10 positions agree with TRBD1. Being an ORF, TRBV5-3 has a function that is uncertain. CDR3 length: 20 residues. V was clipped by 4 bases and J by 0 bases; unmatched bases: 16. This CDR3 is CARSTFPGQGSKNSNQPQHF. CDR3 DNA sequence: TGTGCCAGAAGCACGTTTCCGGGACAGGGGTCCAAGAATAGCAATCAGCCCCAGCATTTT.

The count of this clone is one. The gene calls are TRBV19 and TRBJ1-5, with D possibly being TRBD1 (5 bases). The CDR3 extends over 14 amino acids. Trimming took 3 bases from V and 4 from J, leaving 10 bases between them. Germline V gene sequence: CDR1 LNHDA, CDR2 SQIVND (reference sequence). In nucleotides, the CDR3 is TGTGCCAGTAGTATGGGGCAGACAAATCAGCCCCAGCATTTT. Translation: CASSMGQTNQPQHF.

This clone was found once. This sequence joins TRBV9 and TRBJ2-2; D is undetermined. Trimming stripped 0 bases from V and 3 bases from J, with 6 bases between. CDR3 length: 14 residues. Germline V gene lookup returns CDR1 SGDLS and CDR2 YYNGEE. The CDR3 DNA reads as TGTGCCAGCAGCGTAGATGCGGACACCGGGGAGCTGTTTTTT. Its protein is CASSVDADTGELFF.

CDR3 amino acids: CASSHSPVSSGNTIYF. CDR3 nucleotides: TGCGCCAGCAGCCACTCCCCTGTCAGCTCTGGAAACACCATATATTTT. The chain employs TRBV4-1 and TRBJ1-3; D remains ambiguous. Germline CDR1 reads MGHRA; CDR2 reads YSYEKL. The germline V and J ends were trimmed by 3 bases and 0 bases, with 12 bases remaining between them. This CDR3 region has 16 residues.

V gene TRBV29-1 combines with J gene TRBJ2-2; the match to TRBD1 covers 10 bases. The V gene end was trimmed by 5 bases and the J gene end by 6 bases; junction bases not matched to a gene: 3. CDR3 length: 13 amino acids. CDR1 and CDR2 (germline): SQVTM, ANQGSEA. Written as DNA, the CDR3 is TGCAGCGTTCGACAGGGGGCGGCCGGGGAGCTGTTTTTT. Translated, it gives CSVRQGAAGELFF.

This clone was counted only a few times. V gene TRBV5-1 combines with J gene TRBJ1-1, with a tentative D call TRBD1 (6 bases). Trimming cost V 0 bases and J 6 bases, with 15 bases left between them. This CDR3 region has 15 residues. Per germline, CDR1 SGHRS and CDR2 YFSETQ. CDR3 sequence: CASSLEWQGSAEAFF. The CDR3 DNA follows: TGCGCCAGCAGCTTGGAGTGGCAGGGGAGCGCTGAAGCTTTCTTT.

This clone occurred once. This chain uses TRBV5-5 with TRBJ2-7; D ambiguous. The CDR3 is 13 residues long. Germline CDR1 SGHKS, CDR2 YYEKEE (reference sequence). Trimming removed 0 bases at V and 2 bases at J, with 6 bases between. The CDR3 region has the DNA TGTGCCAGCAGCTTGGCCAACACCTACGAGCAGTACTTC. Amino acid sequence: CASSLANTYEQYF.

The genes are TRBV5-5 and TRBJ1-5; D may be TRBD1 (5 bases). CDR3 length: 19 amino acids. Germline assignment: CDR1 SGHKS and CDR2 YYEKEE (reference sequence). Trimming removed 0 bases at V and 4 bases at J, with 23 bases between. CDR3 DNA sequence: TGTGCCAGCAGCTTGGTGTCCGCTGATTGGACAAAAAGAAATCAGCCCCAGCATTTT. Protein: CASSLVSADWTKRNQPQHF.

This chain joins TRBV10-3 and TRBJ1-3; D unclear. V dropped 7 bases and J dropped 3 bases, with 13 bases sitting between them. This CDR3 is built from 14 residues. Germline V gives CDR1 ENHRY, CDR2 SYGVKD. The DNA for the CDR3 is TGTGCCATCAATGATGGTACTGGTGGAAACACCATATATTTT. Its protein is CAINDGTGGNTIYF.

The chain uses TRBV28 and TRBJ2-5, with D perhaps TRBD1 (5 bases). Trimming pared 2 bases from V and 7 bases from J, leaving 20 bases between. The CDR3 covers 16 residues. Germline lookup yields CDR1 MDHEN and CDR2 SYDVKM. CDR3 residues: CASSLRPGLGLGTQYF. CDR3 bases: TGTGCCAGCAGTTTACGTCCAGGGTTGGGTCTCGGGACCCAGTACTTC.

The J gene is TRBJ2-7, the V gene TRBV2; 8 nucleotides align to TRBD1. Germline CDR1 and CDR2: SNHLY and FYNNEI. V lost 7 bases to trimming and J lost 6 bases; unmatched junction nucleotides: 14. CDR3 length: 15 amino acids. The CDR3 spells CASTPSRTGRGEQYF. In nucleotides, the CDR3 is TGTGCCAGCACGCCCTCTCGGACAGGGCGGGGCGAGCAGTACTTC.